The clone carrying this T cell receptor (beta chain) was observed a single time. Its matching antigen is unknown. This entry comes from a study of tumor and adjacent non-tumor tissue in lung cancer. On the study more broadly: The cohort had roughly 12 adenocarcinoma, a couple of squamous cell and 1 small cell patients.

Study-level findings and limits: Compared with tumor, normal lung showed significantly lower TCR diversity. Tumor TCR diversity, when higher, was linked to shorter survival. In normal lung, the top 100 clones were significantly more dominant than in tumor.

This sample's RNA came from whole unsorted tissue. This non-tumor lung sample came from over 3 cm beyond the tumor edge. TCRbeta libraries were built with three rounds of nested PCR, modified from ARM-PCR. Via MiXCR, TCRdb re-called the multiplex PCR reads, giving one row per CDR3 protein. The sample records 50,000 to 60,000 distinct CDR3 sequences, just under 75% being singletons. V trimming: 5 bases; J trimming: 4 bases; junction bases outside the gene matches: 12. Germline V lookup: CDR1 MNHEY, CDR2 SVGEGT. CDR3 length: 16 amino acids. The rearrangement uses TRBV6-2 or TRBV6-3 and TRBJ2-5, with TRBD2 matching 8 bases. The clonotype was recovered from a woman aged 55-69 years with non-small cell lung cancer. The material sequenced was distant non-tumor lung tissue. The CDR3 spells CASSTPRSGGLETQYF. CDR3 DNA sequence: TGTGCCAGCAGTACCCCCAGAAGCGGGGGCCTAGAGACCCAGTACTTC.